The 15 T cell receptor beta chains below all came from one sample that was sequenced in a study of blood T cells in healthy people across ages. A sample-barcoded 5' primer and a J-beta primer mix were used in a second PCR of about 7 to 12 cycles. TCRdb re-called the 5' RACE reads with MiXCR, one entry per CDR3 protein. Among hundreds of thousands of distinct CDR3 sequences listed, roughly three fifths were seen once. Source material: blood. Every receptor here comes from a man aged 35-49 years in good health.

CDR3 residues: CASSLGPPLSEQFF. The CDR3 region has the DNA TGTGCCAGCAGTTTAGGGCCGCCCTTAAGTGAGCAGTTCTTC. The chain uses TRBV28 and TRBJ2-1; D gene unclear. The germline V gene encodes CDR1 MDHEN and CDR2 SYDVKM. This CDR3 has 14 amino acids. Trimming left V 2 bases short and J 9 bases short, with 14 bases between.

The CDR3 bases are TGTGCCAGCAGCTCTAGGACAGGGGGCATTGAGCAGTTCTTC. It specifies CASSSRTGGIEQFF. This chain joins TRBV7-2 and TRBJ2-1, with 11 bases aligning to TRBD1. Unmatched junction bases numbered 5, after V lost 4 bases and J lost 9 bases. Germline-derived CDR1 and CDR2 are SGHTA and FQGNSA. This CDR3 is 14 amino acids long.

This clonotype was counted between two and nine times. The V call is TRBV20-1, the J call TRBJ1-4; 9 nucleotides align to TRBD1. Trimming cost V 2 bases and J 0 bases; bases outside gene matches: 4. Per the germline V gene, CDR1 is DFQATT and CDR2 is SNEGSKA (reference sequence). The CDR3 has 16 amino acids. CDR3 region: CSARMGQGTTNEKLFF. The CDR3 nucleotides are TGCAGTGCTAGAATGGGACAGGGAACAACTAATGAAAAACTGTTTTTT.

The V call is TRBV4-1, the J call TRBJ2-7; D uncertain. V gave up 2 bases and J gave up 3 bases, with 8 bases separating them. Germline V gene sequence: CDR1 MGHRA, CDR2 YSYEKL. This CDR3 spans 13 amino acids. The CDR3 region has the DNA TGCGCCAGCAGCCAAAGTCAAGACTACGAGCAGTACTTC. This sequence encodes CASSQSQDYEQYF.

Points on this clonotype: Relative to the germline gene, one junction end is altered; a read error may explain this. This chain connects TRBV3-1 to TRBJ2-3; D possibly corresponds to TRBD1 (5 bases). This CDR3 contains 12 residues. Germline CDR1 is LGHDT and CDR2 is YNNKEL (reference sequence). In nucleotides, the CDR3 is TGTGCCAGCAGCCAAGACACAGGAACGCGGTATTTT. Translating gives CASSQDTGTRYF.

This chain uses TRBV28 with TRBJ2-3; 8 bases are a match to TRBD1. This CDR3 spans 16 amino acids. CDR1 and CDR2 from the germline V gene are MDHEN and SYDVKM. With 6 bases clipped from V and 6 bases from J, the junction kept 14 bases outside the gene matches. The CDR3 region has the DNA TGTGCCAGCAGGCCCCCAAGGACAGGGAGCGCGGATACGCAGTATTTT. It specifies CASRPPRTGSADTQYF.

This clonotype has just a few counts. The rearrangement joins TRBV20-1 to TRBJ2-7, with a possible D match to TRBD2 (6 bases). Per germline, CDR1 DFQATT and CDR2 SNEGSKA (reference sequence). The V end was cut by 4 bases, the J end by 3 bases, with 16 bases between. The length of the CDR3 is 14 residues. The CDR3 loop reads CSATWDFINYEQYF. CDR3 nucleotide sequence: TGCAGTGCTACCTGGGACTTTATAAACTACGAGCAGTACTTC.

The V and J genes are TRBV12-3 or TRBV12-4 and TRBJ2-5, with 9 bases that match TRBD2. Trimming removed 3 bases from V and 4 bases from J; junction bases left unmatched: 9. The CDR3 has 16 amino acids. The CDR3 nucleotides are TGTGCCAGCAGTTTCTCATCGGGACTAGCCGGAGAGACCCAGTACTTC. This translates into CASSFSSGLAGETQYF.

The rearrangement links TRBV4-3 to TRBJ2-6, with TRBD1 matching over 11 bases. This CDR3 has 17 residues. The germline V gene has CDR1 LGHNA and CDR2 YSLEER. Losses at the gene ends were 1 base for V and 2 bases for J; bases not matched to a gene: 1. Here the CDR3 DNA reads TGCGCCAGCAGCCAAGCGGGACAGGGGGCTGGGGCCAACGTCCTGACTTTC. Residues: CASSQAGQGAGANVLTF.

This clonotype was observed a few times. CDR3 sequence: CASGLVLTSQPVTQYF. The CDR3 nucleotides are TGTGCTAGTGGTTTGGTACTAACTAGTCAACCAGTTACGCAGTATTTT. The chain employs TRBV12-5 and TRBJ2-3; weak D call: TRBD2 (5 bases). This CDR3 has 16 amino acids. The germline CDR1 and CDR2 sequences are LGHNT and FRNRAP. The V end lost 0 bases, the J end lost 8 bases, and 18 bases lay between the germline ends.

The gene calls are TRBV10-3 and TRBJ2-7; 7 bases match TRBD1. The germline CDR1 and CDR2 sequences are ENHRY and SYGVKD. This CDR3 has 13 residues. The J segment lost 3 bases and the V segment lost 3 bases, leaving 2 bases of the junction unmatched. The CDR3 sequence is CAISEGTDYEQYF. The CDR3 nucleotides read TGTGCCATCAGTGAAGGGACAGACTACGAGCAGTACTTC.

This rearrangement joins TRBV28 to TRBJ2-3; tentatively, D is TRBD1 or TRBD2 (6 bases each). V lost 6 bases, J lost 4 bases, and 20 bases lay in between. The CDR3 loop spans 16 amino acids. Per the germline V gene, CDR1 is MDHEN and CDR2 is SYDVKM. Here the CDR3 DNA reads TGTGCCAGCAGGGGGAGAGGGGGAGGACCTGCAGATACGCAGTATTTT. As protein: CASRGRGGGPADTQYF.

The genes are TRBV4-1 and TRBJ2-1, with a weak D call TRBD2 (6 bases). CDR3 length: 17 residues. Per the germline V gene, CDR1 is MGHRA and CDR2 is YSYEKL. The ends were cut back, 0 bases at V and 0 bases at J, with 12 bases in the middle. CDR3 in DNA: TGCGCCAGCAGCCAAGATTGGGAAGCGGGCTCCTACAATGAGCAGTTCTTC. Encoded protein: CASSQDWEAGSYNEQFF.

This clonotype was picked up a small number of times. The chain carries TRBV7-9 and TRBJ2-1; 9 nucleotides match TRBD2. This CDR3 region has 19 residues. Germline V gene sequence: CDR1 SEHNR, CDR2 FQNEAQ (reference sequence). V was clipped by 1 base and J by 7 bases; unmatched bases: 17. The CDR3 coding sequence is TGTGCCAGCAGCTTAGAGGAGGGTCGGCGGGAGGGCCGTCGGAATGAGCAGTTCTTC. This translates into CASSLEEGRREGRRNEQFF.

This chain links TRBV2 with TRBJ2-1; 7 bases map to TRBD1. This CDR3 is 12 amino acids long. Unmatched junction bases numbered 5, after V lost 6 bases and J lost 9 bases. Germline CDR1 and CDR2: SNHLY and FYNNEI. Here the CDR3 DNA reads TGTGCCAGCAGGGAGACAGGGCTTGAGCAGTTCTTC. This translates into CASRETGLEQFF.